This T cell receptor beta chain is from a study of blood T cell repertoires in COVID-19. Study context: The analysed material was cDNA or gDNA that came from T cells, B-cell-depleted T cells, or PBMCs.

Only in-frame clones appear in the TCRdb table, and some are missing; sequencing was by immunoSEQ multiplex PCR. The repertoire holds 300,000 to 400,000 clones, with 85% as singletons. This CDR3 has 13 residues. Germline assignment: CDR1 SQVTM and CDR2 ANQGSEA. Deletions cut 2 bases from V and 1 base from J, with 8 bases between. The clonotype comes from a woman aged 25 to 45 who had been exposed to COVID-19. The chain has TRBV29-1 and TRBJ2-5; the D gene is possibly TRBD1 (6 bases). Sequenced sample: PBMCs or T cells enriched from blood (not recorded which). This chain's CDR3 is CSVEKGGQETQYF. In nucleotides, the CDR3 is TGCAGCGTTGAAAAAGGGGGCCAAGAGACCCAGTACTTC.